Reported below is one T cell receptor (beta chain). This receptor's antigen is unknown. Per-base qualities were not stored, and no clone one base away is much larger. The cohort consisted of 600 or so healthy bone marrow donors. All cohort members were sampled while nominally healthy, although unrecorded immune exposures were likely present. The donor was CMV seropositive and was included in the group of around 300 seropositive cohort members. A peripheral blood sample was provided by each donor, and peripheral blood mononuclear cells were used for TCR beta sequencing. The Qiagen DNeasy Blood Extraction Kit was used to extract genomic DNA from the blood cell samples. The data stem from a study of cytomegalovirus exposure and HLA in healthy donors (dated by TCRdb to about 2017). Broadly, across the study: In an earlier analysis of some 550 of the donors, approximately 260 Gb of sequence data and just under 120 million unique TCR beta sequences from roughly 200 million T cells were reported. Besides the first cohort of roughly 660 subjects, a separate validation cohort made up of about 120 different subjects was used. On average, 235,054 unique TCR beta nucleotide sequences were sequenced per donor among a few hundred genotyped donors of the cohort, with roughly 18% of those sequences being non-productive. In a later genetic analysis, genome-wide SNP genotypes for about 60% of the 666 donors were used, and that subset was treated as a discovery cohort. Donor age, sex, ethnicity and CMV serostatus were compiled together with the repertoire data. Of the roughly 400 genotyped donors, over 65% fell in the genetic ancestry cluster associated with self-reported Caucasian donors. To predict cytomegalovirus infection status, the study brought together high-throughput TCR immunosequencing, statistical association of individual TCRs with disease status, and machine learning. In a later analysis, previously published TCR beta repertoires from 670 or so donors were re-analyzed and high-resolution HLA genotyping was added so that TCR occurrence patterns could be studied. An early release covering roughly 580 HLA-typed donors comprised approximately 290 gigabases of sequencing data and about 90 million unique TCR sequences. HLA typing covered class I and class II loci at four-digit resolution. The study aimed to test whether cataloging public T cell receptors could reveal signatures of past pathogen exposure. All discovery cohort repertoires had been generated on a single sequencing platform. To decide whether each TCR beta V gene segment behaved as functional or pseudogenic, an earlier analysis of fewer than 750 of the donors relied on high-throughput TCR beta sequencing. Typing coverage differed by locus: A, B, C, DRB1 and DQB1 were typed in about 620-640 donors, DQA1 in approximately 520, DPA1 in around 580, and DPB1 in 472. The later analysis used no new phenotypic data to find candidate immune exposures, relying instead on TCR beta sequences and their occurrence across donors. The study profiled the T cell repertoires of 550 to 700 subjects by immunosequencing and related them to cytomegalovirus serostatus. Several DR-DQ haplotypes were handled as single units for association and clustering, since linkage in the cohort was strong.

The germline V gene gives CDR1 as MNHEY and CDR2 as SVGAGI. V loses 5 bases, J loses 2 bases, and the germline ends lie 10 bases apart. From the cysteine up to the phenylalanine, the CDR3 has a length of 14 residues. The retained sequence is limited to the CDR3, 42 bases, with the frame set at the first base. Findings and caveats that apply to the study as a whole: CMV serostatus was the only immune exposure information available for the cohort. In a later analysis, HLA-associated TCR beta chains were found to be more clonally expanded and to have lower generation probabilities than equally common non-associated chains. Roughly uniform sequencing depth across donors was assumed in presence/absence analyses, although this assumption may not hold. Three of the identified cytomegalovirus-associated TCR beta chains were confirmed in vitro to be specific for cytomegalovirus antigens. The authors suggested that the approach could potentially be extended to other disease states and immunological phenotypes. A later analysis found that TCR association rates varied across HLA loci, with DRB1 alleles showing the most associated TCRs and HLA-C alleles the fewest. A later analysis found that most CMV-associated TCR beta chains appeared HLA-restricted, with HLA associations seemingly driven largely by CMV exposure. Correlated functional status among segregating V segments might reflect linkage disequilibrium, but an unknown experimental factor could not be ruled out. In an earlier analysis of 450 to 750 of the donors, most TCR beta V segments appeared in productive rearrangements about 87% or about 30% of the time, broadly matching IMGT annotations. A later genetic analysis reported fewer N-insertions in productive TCRs among donors in an Asian-associated ancestry cluster than the 666-donor mean. A further reported finding was that TCR beta sequences accurately predicted the HLA-A and HLA-B alleles for most subjects in the first cohort. The study gave a list of under 200 TCR beta chains associated with cytomegalovirus. A cluster of highly shared sequence variants was judged likely to be a technical artifact of the sequencing pipeline. In both the original and validation cohorts, the classifier was reported to diagnose cytomegalovirus status with high specificity and sensitivity. Around 16 rarely observed V segments, including chromosome 9 orphons, were excluded from the earlier analysis of several hundred of the donors because counts were too low. Specific HLA alleles were associated with roughly 17,000 TCR beta sequences at a false discovery rate of 0.05 in a later analysis. This cohort had only TCR beta chains sequenced, and the lack of alpha or paired-chain data limited which features could be detected. Assigning TCR associations to individual alleles was difficult when HLA alleles, especially DR and DQ, strongly co-occurred. Because some donors lacked HLA typing at each locus, the association tests relied only on the typed subset. Most TCR sequences were seen in very few donors, while some public TCRs were found in many individuals. A later genetic analysis associated a missense DCLRE1C variant with V-gene and J-gene trimming of TCR beta chains, and an independent cohort replicated the association. Because the 87-base-pair reads could not distinguish some IMGT-functional V segments, including TRBV6-2 and TRBV6-3, those segments were excluded. According to a later analysis, parvovirus B19, influenza, CMV and Epstein-Barr virus appeared linked to several top co-occurrence clusters.

Receptor libraries were prepared by the immunoSEQ multiplex PCR assay. The multiplex PCR relied on a mix of 60 forward primers for TCR Vbeta segments and 13 reverse primers for TCR Jbeta segments. The CDR3 region of rearranged TCR beta genes was amplified from genomic DNA by a multiplex PCR assay. The amplified TCR beta libraries were sequenced on the Illumina HiSeq System as 87-base-pair reads. In the source study's methods: Across the 500 to 850 repertoires, a later analysis counted approximately 75 million unique TCR beta chains, around 10 million of which were shared by at least two donors. Raw reads were error-corrected and collapsed into unique sequences by a nearest-neighbor algorithm in which closely related sequences were merged to remove PCR and sequencing errors. To assign V, D and J gene segments, CDR3 sequences were aligned to IMGT reference sequences. For a sequence to be retained, a match of at least six nucleotides was required to both a V gene segment and a J gene segment. Rearrangements were classified as productive when the CDR3 lacked stop codons and remained in frame with V and J, and all other rearrangements were classified as non-productive. CDR3 was defined according to IMGT convention as the region running from the second conserved V-encoded cysteine to the conserved J-encoded phenylalanine. Sequences without an unambiguous match to a single V gene segment were excluded from the earlier analysis of about 640 of the donors. An earlier analysis of approximately 590 of the donors called V segments functional above 56.7% productive rearrangements and segregating when the between-donor standard deviation exceeded 5%. A statistical classification framework was built to diagnose cytomegalovirus status from the catalog of TCR beta chain sequences. In a later analysis, V and J genes were assigned by comparing TCR nucleotide sequences against IMGT/GENE-DB human TR gene sequences. A later analysis assigned CDR3 sequences and most-parsimonious VDJ recombination scenarios with the TCRdist pipeline. In a later analysis, each TCR beta chain was defined by its CDR3 amino acid sequence together with its V-gene family, and reads without a unique V-gene family were excluded. To address suspected cross-contamination and a sequencing artifact, a later analysis removed 592 highly shared, low-generation-probability nucleotide sequences. In a later analysis, a clonal expansion index was calculated for each public chain from normalized within-repertoire ranks of inferred template counts. In a later analysis, generation probabilities were computed using a VDJ recombination model fitted to out-of-frame rearrangements, and the results were checked against IGoR. A later analysis scored TCR-TCR, TCR-HLA and TCR-CMV co-occurrence with hypergeometric tests, applying a repertoire-size bias correction to TCR pairs. False discovery rates were estimated in a later analysis by permuting HLA or CMV assignments 20 times. In a later analysis, co-occurring TCRs were grouped using DBSCAN, with TCRdist sequence similarity added in when clustering inside HLA-allele-positive subsets. Repertoires with fewer than 30,000 or more than 120,000 public chains, plus five repertoires with anomalous nucleotide sharing, were excluded from co-occurrence clustering. TCRdb took over this immuneACCESS table, retaining in-frame rearrangements with V and J assigned. Such tables are incomplete; in checked studies, under half of the missing clones stem from an unresolved V gene, and the remainder is unexplained. V, J and clone size derive from that table, while D and trimming were established from the DNA sequence. The sample records 150,000 to 200,000 clones, approximately 72% of which are singletons. The top ten clones comprise roughly 6.6% of the sample.

This TCR was sampled from a man aged 35-49 years in good health and CMV-seropositive. The sample comprised PBMCs. The sequence is built from TRBV6-5 and TRBJ1-5; no D gene is confidently identified. CDR3 sequence: CASSPGDGNQPQHF. Here is the DNA: TGTGCCAGCAGTCCCGGGGATGGCAATCAGCCCCAGCATTTT.